This T cell receptor (beta chain) emerged from a study of blood T cell repertoires in COVID-19. Study-level background: There were acute and convalescent COVID-19 samples, and they came from the United States, Italy and Spain. PBMCs, B-cell-depleted T cells, or T cells were the source of the cDNA or gDNA that made up the material.

Authors' methods: Estimated nucleated cell counts came from reference gene primer amplification. Produced via immunoSEQ multiplex PCR; TCRdb's table is partial and in-frame only. V and J calls and clone size follow that table, whereas D and trimming were derived from the DNA. The sample includes more than 95,000 clones, more than 80% seen only once; the top ten take more than 20%. The CDR3 is 16 residues long. Looked up from germline, CDR1 is MNHNY and CDR2 is SVGAGI (reference sequence). The V and J ends lost 0 bases and 4 bases respectively, with 13 bases between them. The sample comprised peripheral blood. The receptor comes from a man aged 60 to 75 with acute or convalescent COVID-19. This chain uses TRBV6-6 with TRBJ1-5; weak D call: TRBD1 (6 bases). Here the CDR3 reads CASSYSATGTNQPQHF. The DNA of the CDR3 is TGTGCCAGCAGTTACTCGGCGACAGGAACAAATCAGCCCCAGCATTTT.